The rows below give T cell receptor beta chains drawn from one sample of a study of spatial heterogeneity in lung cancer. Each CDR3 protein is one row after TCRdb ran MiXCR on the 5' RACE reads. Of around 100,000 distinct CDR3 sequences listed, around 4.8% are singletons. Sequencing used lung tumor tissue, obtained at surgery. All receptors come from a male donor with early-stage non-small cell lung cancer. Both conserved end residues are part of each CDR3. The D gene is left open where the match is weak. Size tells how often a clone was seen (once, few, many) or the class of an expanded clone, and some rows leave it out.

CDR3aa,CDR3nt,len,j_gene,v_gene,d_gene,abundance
CASSLRGTLNTEAFF,TGCGCCAGCAGCTTGCGAGGGACACTGAACACTGAAGCTTTCTTT,15,TRBJ1-1,TRBV5-1,.,many
CASSQRGTSGRNTGELFF,TGTGCCAGCAGCCAAAGAGGGACTAGCGGGAGGAACACCGGGGAGCTGTTTTTT,18,TRBJ2-2,TRBV3-1,TRBD2,many
CSARETGSETQYF,TGCAGTGCTAGAGAAACAGGTAGTGAGACCCAGTACTTC,13,TRBJ2-5,TRBV20-1,.,many
CASNYGSGKIYEQYF,TGTGCCAGCAACTACGGAAGTGGGAAAATCTACGAGCAGTACTTC,15,TRBJ2-7,TRBV12-3/TRBV12-4,.,many
CASSPRIEETQYF,TGTGCCAGCAGTCCGCGGATCGAAGAGACCCAGTACTTC,13,TRBJ2-5,TRBV12-3/TRBV12-4,.,many
CASTQGYGYTF,TGTGCCAGCACACAGGGGTATGGCTACACCTTC,11,TRBJ1-2,TRBV28,TRBD1,many
CASSPPSPGRWGNEQFF,TGTGCCAGCTCACCGCCTAGTCCGGGAAGATGGGGGAATGAGCAGTTCTTC,17,TRBJ2-1,TRBV18,.,many
CASSNQQGVYEQYF,TGTGCCAGCAGCAATCAACAGGGGGTCTACGAGCAGTACTTC,14,TRBJ2-7,TRBV12-3/TRBV12-4,TRBD1,.
CASSFGPKAHTQYF,TGTGCCAGCAGTTTCGGGCCCAAGGCCCATACGCAGTATTTT,14,TRBJ2-3,TRBV27,.,many
CASRDRGSVCDF,TGTGCCAGCAGGGACAGGGGATCGGTCTGTGATTTT,12,TRBJ2-3,TRBV2,TRBD1,many
CASSLWQLNQPQHF,TGTGCCAGCAGTTTATGGCAGCTCAATCAGCCCCAGCATTTT,14,TRBJ1-5,TRBV28,.,many
CASSYGTENEKLFF,TGTGCCAGCAGTTACGGGACAGAGAATGAAAAACTGTTTTTT,14,TRBJ1-4,TRBV6-6,TRBD1,many
CASSQLDMGFRRNQPQHF,TGCGCCAGCAGCCAATTGGACATGGGGTTTAGGAGAAATCAGCCCCAGCATTTT,18,TRBJ1-5,TRBV4-1,.,many
CASSLIRGTDTQYF,TGTGCCAGCAGTTTAATCCGGGGCACAGATACGCAGTATTTT,14,TRBJ2-3,TRBV12-3/TRBV12-4,.,many
CASSPGQQETQYF,TGTGCCAGCAGCCCGGGACAGCAAGAGACCCAGTACTTC,13,TRBJ2-5,TRBV11-1,TRBD1,many
CASSVVVNEQFF,TGTGCCAGCAGCGTAGTCGTCAATGAGCAGTTCTTC,12,TRBJ2-1,TRBV9,.,many
CASSQSAGTSGQETQYF,TGCGCCAGCAGCCAGAGTGCTGGGACTAGCGGACAAGAGACCCAGTACTTC,17,TRBJ2-5,TRBV4-1,TRBD2,few
CAIRDSNKGNEQFF,TGTGCCATCAGGGACTCGAACAAAGGCAATGAGCAGTTCTTC,14,TRBJ2-1,TRBV10-3,.,many
CASGKGSSYEQYF,TGTGCCAGCGGTAAGGGAAGCTCCTACGAGCAGTACTTC,13,TRBJ2-7,TRBV7-9,.,many
CASSTGALYNSPLHF,TGTGCCAGCAGCACAGGGGCTCTATATAATTCACCCCTCCACTTT,15,TRBJ1-6,TRBV28,TRBD1,few
CASSQQAAGPLPYEQYF,TGTGCCAGCAGCCAACAGGCGGCGGGACCCCTCCCCTACGAGCAGTACTTC,17,TRBJ2-7,TRBV4-2,.,many
CSFLEFSSYEQYF,TGCAGCTTCCTTGAGTTTAGCTCCTACGAGCAGTACTTC,13,TRBJ2-7,TRBV20-1,.,many
CAIKASGSSYEQYF,TGTGCCATTAAGGCTAGCGGCTCCTCCTACGAGCAGTACTTC,14,TRBJ2-7,TRBV28,TRBD2,many
CSARIYGGPHNSPLHF,TGCAGTGCTAGGATCTACGGGGGGCCTCATAATTCACCCCTCCACTTT,16,TRBJ1-6,TRBV20-1,.,.
CASSLVRRGLAGGSRDTQYF,TGTGCCAGCAGCTTAGTACGCCGCGGACTAGCGGGAGGTTCCAGAGATACGCAGTATTTT,20,TRBJ2-3,TRBV11-2,TRBD2,many
CASSPGTGRSETQYF,TGTGCCAGCAGCCCAGGGACGGGACGATCGGAGACCCAGTACTTC,15,TRBJ2-5,TRBV7-9,.,many
CSAQVPDRGGKQPQHF,TGCAGTGCGCAGGTCCCTGACAGGGGGGGTAAGCAGCCCCAGCATTTT,16,TRBJ1-5,TRBV20-1,TRBD1,many
CASSSGLAGADTQYF,TGCGCCAGCAGCTCCGGACTAGCGGGAGCAGATACGCAGTATTTT,15,TRBJ2-3,TRBV5-1,TRBD2,many
CASRPYPTGTSGTYNEQFF,TGTGCCAGCCGACCCTACCCCACCGGGACTAGCGGGACCTACAATGAGCAGTTCTTC,19,TRBJ2-1,TRBV28,TRBD2,many
CASSMNTEAFF,TGCGCCAGCAGCATGAACACTGAAGCTTTCTTT,11,TRBJ1-1,TRBV5-1,.,many
CASSPGTQNTGELFF,TGTGCCAGCAGTCCCGGGACGCAGAACACCGGGGAGCTGTTTTTT,15,TRBJ2-2,TRBV7-6,.,few
CASSLSSMASYEQYF,TGTGCCAGCAGCTTATCCTCCATGGCCTCCTACGAGCAGTACTTC,15,TRBJ2-7,TRBV7-9,.,many
CASSYLGGNQPQHF,TGTGCCAGCAGTTACCTGGGGGGCAATCAGCCCCAGCATTTT,14,TRBJ1-5,TRBV6-2/TRBV6-3,.,many
CASSLQGSPYEQYF,TGTGCCAGCAGTTTACAGGGGTCACCCTACGAGCAGTACTTC,14,TRBJ2-7,TRBV27,.,many
CASSLADHYEQYF,TGTGCCAGCAGCTTAGCGGACCACTACGAGCAGTACTTC,13,TRBJ2-7,TRBV7-9,.,many
CASSQGYSSWKETQYF,TGCGCCAGCAGCCAAGGATATTCGTCCTGGAAAGAGACCCAGTACTTC,16,TRBJ2-5,TRBV4-1,.,.
CASSLADGALGYTQYF,TGTGCCAGCAGCTTAGCCGACGGAGCCCTCGGCTATACGCAGTATTTT,16,TRBJ2-3,TRBV7-9,.,few
CASSSRYSGNEQFF,TGTGCCAGCAGCTCCCGTTATTCCGGGAATGAGCAGTTCTTC,14,TRBJ2-1,TRBV28,.,many
CSARFTGAETQYF,TGCAGTGCTAGATTCACAGGGGCGGAGACGCAGTATTTT,13,TRBJ2-3,TRBV20-1,TRBD1,.
CASSLFGRAVNEQFF,TGTGCCAGCAGTTTATTCGGGAGGGCCGTCAATGAGCAGTTCTTC,15,TRBJ2-1,TRBV28,TRBD2,many
CASSSRTSVGDEQFF,TGTGCCAGCAGCTCGCGTACTAGCGTCGGGGATGAGCAGTTCTTC,15,TRBJ2-1,TRBV7-9,TRBD2,many
CASRDWVDSNEQFF,TGTGCCAGCAGGGACTGGGTGGACTCCAATGAGCAGTTCTTC,14,TRBJ2-1,TRBV13,.,many